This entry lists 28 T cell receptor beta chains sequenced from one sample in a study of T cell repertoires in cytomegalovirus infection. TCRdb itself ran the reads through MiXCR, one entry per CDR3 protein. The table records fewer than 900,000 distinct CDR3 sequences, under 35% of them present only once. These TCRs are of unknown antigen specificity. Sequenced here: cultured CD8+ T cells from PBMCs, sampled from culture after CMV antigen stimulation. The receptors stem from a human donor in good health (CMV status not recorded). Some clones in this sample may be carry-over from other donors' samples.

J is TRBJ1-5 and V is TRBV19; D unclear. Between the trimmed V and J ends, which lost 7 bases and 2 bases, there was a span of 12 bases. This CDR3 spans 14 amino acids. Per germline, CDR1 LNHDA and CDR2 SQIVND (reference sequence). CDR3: CASTPWVGNQPQHF. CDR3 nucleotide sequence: TGTGCCAGTACTCCCTGGGTCGGCAATCAGCCCCAGCATTTT. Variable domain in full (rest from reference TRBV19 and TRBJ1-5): DGGITQSPKYLFRKEGQNVTLSCEQNLNHDAMYWYRQDPGQGLRLIYYSQIVNDFQKGDIAEGYSVSREKKESFPLTVTSAQKNPTAFYLCASTPWVGNQPQHFGDGTRLSIL.

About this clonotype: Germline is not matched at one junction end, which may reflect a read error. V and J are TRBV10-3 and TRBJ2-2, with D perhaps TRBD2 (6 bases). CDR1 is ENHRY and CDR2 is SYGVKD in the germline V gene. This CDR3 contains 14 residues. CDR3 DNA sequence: TGTGCCATCAGTGAGTCGGCGGGGCACGGGGGGCTGTTTTTT. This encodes CAISESAGHGGLFF.

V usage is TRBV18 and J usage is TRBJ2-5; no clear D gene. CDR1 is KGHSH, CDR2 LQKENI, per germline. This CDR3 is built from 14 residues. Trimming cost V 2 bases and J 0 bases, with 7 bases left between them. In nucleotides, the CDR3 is TGTGCCAGCTCACCAAGCCTCGACCAAGAGACCCAGTACTTC. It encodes CASSPSLDQETQYF.

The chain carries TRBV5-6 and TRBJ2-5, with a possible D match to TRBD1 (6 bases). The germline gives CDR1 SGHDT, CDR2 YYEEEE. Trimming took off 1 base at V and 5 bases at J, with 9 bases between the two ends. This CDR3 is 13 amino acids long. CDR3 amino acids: CASSLYRVETQYF. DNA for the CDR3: TGTGCCAGCAGCTTGTACAGGGTGGAGACCCAGTACTTC.

The CDR3 DNA reads TGTGCCAGTAAGGATATGGGCACCTACGAGCAGTACTTC. Its protein is CASKDMGTYEQYF. This chain links TRBV19 with TRBJ2-7; no firm D call. This CDR3 contains 13 residues. Per germline, CDR1 LNHDA and CDR2 SQIVND (reference sequence). Trimming left V 7 bases short and J 2 bases short, with 12 bases between. Filled out from reference TRBV19 and TRBJ2-7, the complete variable domain reads DGGITQSPKYLFRKEGQNVTLSCEQNLNHDAMYWYRQDPGQGLRLIYYSQIVNDFQKGDIAEGYSVSREKKESFPLTVTSAQKNPTAFYLCASKDMGTYEQYFGPGTRLTVT.

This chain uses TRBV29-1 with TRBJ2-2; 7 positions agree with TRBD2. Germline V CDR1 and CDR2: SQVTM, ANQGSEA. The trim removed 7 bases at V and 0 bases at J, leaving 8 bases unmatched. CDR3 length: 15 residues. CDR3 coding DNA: TGCAGCGCCATAGTCCGGGGGGCGAACACCGGGGAGCTGTTTTTT. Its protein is CSAIVRGANTGELFF.

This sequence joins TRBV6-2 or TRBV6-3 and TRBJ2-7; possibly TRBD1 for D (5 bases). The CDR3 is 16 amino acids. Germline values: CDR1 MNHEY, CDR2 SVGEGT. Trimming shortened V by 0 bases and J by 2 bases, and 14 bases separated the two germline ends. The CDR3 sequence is CASSYSRQLSTYEQYV. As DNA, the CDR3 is TGTGCCAGCAGTTACTCGAGACAGCTCTCTACCTACGAGCAGTACGTC.

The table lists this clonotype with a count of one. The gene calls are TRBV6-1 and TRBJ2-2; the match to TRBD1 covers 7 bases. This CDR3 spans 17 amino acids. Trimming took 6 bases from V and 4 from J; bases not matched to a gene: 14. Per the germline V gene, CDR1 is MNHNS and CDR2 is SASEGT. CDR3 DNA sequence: TGTGCCAGCAGATATACCGTGACAGGGTGGGGCACCGGGGAGCTGTTTTTT. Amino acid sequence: CASRYTVTGWGTGELFF.

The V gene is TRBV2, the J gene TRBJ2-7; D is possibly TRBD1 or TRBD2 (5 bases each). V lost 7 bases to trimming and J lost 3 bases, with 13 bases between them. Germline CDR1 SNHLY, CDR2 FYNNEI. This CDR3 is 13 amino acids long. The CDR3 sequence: CASKYGTLYEQYF. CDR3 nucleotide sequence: TGTGCCAGCAAATACGGGACCCTCTACGAGCAGTACTTC.

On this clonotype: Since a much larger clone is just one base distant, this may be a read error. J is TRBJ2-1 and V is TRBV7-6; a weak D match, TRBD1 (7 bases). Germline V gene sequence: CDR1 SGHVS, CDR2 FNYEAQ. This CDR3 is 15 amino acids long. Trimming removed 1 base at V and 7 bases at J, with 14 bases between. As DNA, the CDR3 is TGTGCCAGCAGCTTAGGTCCCAGGGGGGAAAATGAGCAGTTCTTC. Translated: CASSLGPRGENEQFF.

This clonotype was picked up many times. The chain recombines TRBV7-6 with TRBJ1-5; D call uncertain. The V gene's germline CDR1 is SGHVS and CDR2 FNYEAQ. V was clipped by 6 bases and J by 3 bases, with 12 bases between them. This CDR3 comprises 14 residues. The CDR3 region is CASSRDNSNQPQHF. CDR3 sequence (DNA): TGTGCCAGCAGTCGAGACAACTCCAATCAGCCCCAGCATTTT.

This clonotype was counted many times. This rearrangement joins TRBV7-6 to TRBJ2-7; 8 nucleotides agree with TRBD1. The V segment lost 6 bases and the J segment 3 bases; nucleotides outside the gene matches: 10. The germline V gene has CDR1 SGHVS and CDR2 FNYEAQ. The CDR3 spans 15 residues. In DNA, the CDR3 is TGTGCCAGCAGTAAGACAGGGGAGGCTTACTACGAGCAGTACGTC. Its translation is CASSKTGEAYYEQYV.

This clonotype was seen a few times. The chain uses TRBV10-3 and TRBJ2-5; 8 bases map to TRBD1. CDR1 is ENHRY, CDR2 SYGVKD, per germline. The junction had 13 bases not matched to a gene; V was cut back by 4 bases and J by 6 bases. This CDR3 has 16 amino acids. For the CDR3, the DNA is TGTGCCATCAGTGTGACTAAGACAGGGGACGTGAAGACCCAGTACTTC. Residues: CAISVTKTGDVKTQYF.

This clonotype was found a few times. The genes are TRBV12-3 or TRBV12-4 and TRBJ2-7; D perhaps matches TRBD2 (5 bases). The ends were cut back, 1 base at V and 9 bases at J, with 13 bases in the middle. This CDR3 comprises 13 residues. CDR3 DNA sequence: TGTGCCAGCAGTTTAGGGTGGCTAGCCGGGCAGTACTTC. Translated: CASSLGWLAGQYF.

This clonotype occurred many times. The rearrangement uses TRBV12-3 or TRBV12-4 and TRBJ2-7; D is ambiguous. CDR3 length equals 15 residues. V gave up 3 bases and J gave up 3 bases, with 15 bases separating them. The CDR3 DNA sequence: TGTGCCAGCAGTTTTGAAGGGTGGACCGGCTACGAGCAGTACGTC. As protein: CASSFEGWTGYEQYV.

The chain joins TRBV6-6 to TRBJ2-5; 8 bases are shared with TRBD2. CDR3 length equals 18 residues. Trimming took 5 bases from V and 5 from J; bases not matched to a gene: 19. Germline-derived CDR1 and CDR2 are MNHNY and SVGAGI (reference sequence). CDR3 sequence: CASSGGGLAGQKVETQYF. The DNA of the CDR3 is TGTGCCAGCAGTGGAGGGGGTTTAGCGGGGCAGAAGGTGGAGACCCAGTACTTC.

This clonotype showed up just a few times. The CDR3 DNA reads as TGTGCCAGCAGTGGTTGGGACAGCGAAGCCAAAAACATTCAGTACTTC. Its protein product is CASSGWDSEAKNIQYF. The V call is TRBV6-1, the J call TRBJ2-4; 7 bases align to TRBD1. V lost 4 bases and J lost 0; bases outside the gene matches: 6. The CDR3 loop spans 16 amino acids. Germline values: CDR1 MNHNS, CDR2 SASEGT.

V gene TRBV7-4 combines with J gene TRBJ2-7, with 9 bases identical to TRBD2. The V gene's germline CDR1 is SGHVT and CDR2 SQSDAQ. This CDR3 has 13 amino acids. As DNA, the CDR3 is TGTGCCAGCAGGTTAGCGGGGGACTACGAGCAGTACGTC. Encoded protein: CASRLAGDYEQYV.

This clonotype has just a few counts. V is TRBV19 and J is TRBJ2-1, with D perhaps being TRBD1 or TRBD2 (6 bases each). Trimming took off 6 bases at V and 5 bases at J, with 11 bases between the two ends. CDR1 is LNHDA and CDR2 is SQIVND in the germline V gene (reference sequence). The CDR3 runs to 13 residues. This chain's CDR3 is CASSVGGHNEQFF. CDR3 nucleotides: TGTGCCAGTAGCGTTGGGGGGCACAATGAGCAGTTCTTC. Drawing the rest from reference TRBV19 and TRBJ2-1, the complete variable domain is DGGITQSPKYLFRKEGQNVTLSCEQNLNHDAMYWYRQDPGQGLRLIYYSQIVNDFQKGDIAEGYSVSREKKESFPLTVTSAQKNPTAFYLCASSVGGHNEQFFGPGTRLTVL.

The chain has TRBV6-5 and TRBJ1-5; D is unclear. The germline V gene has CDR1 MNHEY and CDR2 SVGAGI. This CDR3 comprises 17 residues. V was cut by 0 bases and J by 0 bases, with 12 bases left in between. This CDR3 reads CASSYSSGLDSNQPQHF. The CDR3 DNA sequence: TGTGCCAGCAGTTACTCGAGCGGGTTAGATAGCAATCAGCCCCAGCATTTT.

In DNA, the CDR3 is TGTGCCAGTAGTTCATGGACAGACATGTATGAAGCTTTCTTT. Its translation is CASSSWTDMYEAFF. This chain uses TRBV19 with TRBJ1-1; tentative D call: TRBD1 (6 bases). CDR3 size: 14 residues. Germline CDR1 is LNHDA and CDR2 is SQIVND (reference sequence). The V end lost 5 bases, the J end lost 7 bases, and 17 bases lay between the germline ends.

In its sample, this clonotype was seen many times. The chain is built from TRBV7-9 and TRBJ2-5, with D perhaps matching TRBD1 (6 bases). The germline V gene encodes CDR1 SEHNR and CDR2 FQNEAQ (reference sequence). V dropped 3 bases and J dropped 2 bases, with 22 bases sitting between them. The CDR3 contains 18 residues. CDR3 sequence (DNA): TGTGCCAGCAGCTTGGGACCCGGGACATGGATGAGGCAAGAGACCCAGTACTTC. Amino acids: CASSLGPGTWMRQETQYF.

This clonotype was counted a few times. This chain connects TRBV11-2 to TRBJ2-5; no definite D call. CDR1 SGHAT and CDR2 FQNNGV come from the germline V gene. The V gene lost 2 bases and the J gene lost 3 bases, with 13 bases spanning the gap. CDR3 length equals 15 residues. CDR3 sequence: CASSLWGVGKETQYF. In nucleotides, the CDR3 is TGTGCCAGCAGCTTATGGGGTGTAGGGAAAGAGACCCAGTACTTC.

CDR3 protein: CASSGNRGHEQYV. The CDR3 DNA reads as TGTGCCAGCAGTGGAAACAGGGGCCACGAGCAGTACGTC. The chain carries TRBV25-1 and TRBJ2-7; 7 bases are a match to TRBD1. CDR1 and CDR2 (germline): MGHDK, SYGVNS. The CDR3 sequence is 13 residues long. Losses at the gene ends were 4 bases for V and 5 bases for J; bases not matched to a gene: 5.

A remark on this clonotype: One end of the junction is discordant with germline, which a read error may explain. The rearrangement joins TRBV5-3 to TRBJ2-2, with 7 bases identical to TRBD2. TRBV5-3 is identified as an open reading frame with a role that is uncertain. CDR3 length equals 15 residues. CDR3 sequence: CASSLAGVKVGELFF. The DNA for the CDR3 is TGTGCCAGCAGCTTGGCGGGGGTCAAGGTCGGGGAGCTGTTTTTT.

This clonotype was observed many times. The DNA for the CDR3 is TGTGCCAGCAGTGAAAATGGACTAGCGAGGAGTGGAGATACGCAGTATTTT. Translating it yields CASSENGLARSGDTQYF. The V call is TRBV6-1, the J call TRBJ2-3, with TRBD2 identical over 9 bases. Germline V lookup: CDR1 MNHNS, CDR2 SASEGT. V shed 2 bases, J shed 5 bases, and the junction held 11 bases outside the gene matches. CDR3 length: 17 residues.

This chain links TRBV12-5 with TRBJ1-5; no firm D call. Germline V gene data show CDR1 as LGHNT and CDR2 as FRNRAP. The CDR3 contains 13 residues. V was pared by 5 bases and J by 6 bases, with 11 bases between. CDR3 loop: CASGLEVAQPQHF. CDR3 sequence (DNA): TGTGCTAGTGGTCTAGAAGTAGCTCAGCCCCAGCATTTT. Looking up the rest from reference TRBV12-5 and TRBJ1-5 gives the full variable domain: DARVTQTPRHKVTEMGQEVTMRCQPILGHNTVFWYRQTMMQGLELLAYFRNRAPLDDSGMPKDRFSAEMPDATLATLKIQPSEPRDSAVYFCASGLEVAQPQHFGDGTRLSIL.

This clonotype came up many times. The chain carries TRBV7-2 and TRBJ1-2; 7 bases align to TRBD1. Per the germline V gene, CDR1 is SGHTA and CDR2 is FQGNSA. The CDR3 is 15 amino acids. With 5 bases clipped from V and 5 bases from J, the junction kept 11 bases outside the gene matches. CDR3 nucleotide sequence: TGTGCCAGCAGCCCCCCCGGGACAGCTGGGTATGGCTACACCTTC. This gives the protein CASSPPGTAGYGYTF. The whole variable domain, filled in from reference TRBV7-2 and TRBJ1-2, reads GAGVSQSPSNKVTEKGKDVELRCDPISGHTALYWYRQSLGQGLEFLIYFQGNSAPDKSGLPSDRFSAERTGGSVSTLTIQRTQQEDSAVYLCASSPPGTAGYGYTFGSGTRLTVV.